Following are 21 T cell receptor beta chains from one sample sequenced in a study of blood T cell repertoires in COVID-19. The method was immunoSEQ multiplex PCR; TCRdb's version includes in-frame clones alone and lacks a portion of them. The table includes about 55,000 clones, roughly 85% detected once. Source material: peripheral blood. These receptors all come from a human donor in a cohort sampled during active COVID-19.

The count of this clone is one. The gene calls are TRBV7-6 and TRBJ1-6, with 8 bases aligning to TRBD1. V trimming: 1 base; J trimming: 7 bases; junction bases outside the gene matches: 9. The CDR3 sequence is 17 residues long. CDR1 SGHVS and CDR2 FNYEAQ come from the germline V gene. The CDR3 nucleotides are TGTGCCAGCAGCTTAGATCCCAGGGGGCTGGGGAATTCACCCCTCCACTTT. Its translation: CASSLDPRGLGNSPLHF.

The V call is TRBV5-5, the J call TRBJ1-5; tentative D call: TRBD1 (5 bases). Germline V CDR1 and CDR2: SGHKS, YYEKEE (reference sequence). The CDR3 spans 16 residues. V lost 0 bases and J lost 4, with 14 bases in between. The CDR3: CASSLEGRWANQPQHF. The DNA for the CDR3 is TGTGCCAGCAGCTTGGAGGGGAGGTGGGCGAATCAGCCCCAGCATTTT.

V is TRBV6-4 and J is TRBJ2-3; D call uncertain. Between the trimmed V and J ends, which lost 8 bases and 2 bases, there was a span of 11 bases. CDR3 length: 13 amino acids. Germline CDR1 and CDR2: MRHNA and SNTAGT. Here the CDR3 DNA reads TGTGCCAGCTCACAGAGTTCCACAGATACGCAGTATTTT. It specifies CASSQSSTDTQYF.

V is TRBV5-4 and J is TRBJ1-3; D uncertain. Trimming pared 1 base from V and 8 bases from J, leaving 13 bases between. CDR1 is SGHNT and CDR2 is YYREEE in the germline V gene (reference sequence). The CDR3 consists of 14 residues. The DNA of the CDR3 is TGTGCCAGCAGCTTGTCACGCCGGGAGGACACCATATATTTT. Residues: CASSLSRREDTIYF.

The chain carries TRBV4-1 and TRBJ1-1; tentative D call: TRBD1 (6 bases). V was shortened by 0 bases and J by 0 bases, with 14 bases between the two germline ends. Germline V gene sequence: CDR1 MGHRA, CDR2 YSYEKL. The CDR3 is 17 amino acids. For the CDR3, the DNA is TGCGCCAGCAGCCAAGAAATCCGGACAGAAATGAACACTGAAGCTTTCTTT. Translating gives CASSQEIRTEMNTEAFF.

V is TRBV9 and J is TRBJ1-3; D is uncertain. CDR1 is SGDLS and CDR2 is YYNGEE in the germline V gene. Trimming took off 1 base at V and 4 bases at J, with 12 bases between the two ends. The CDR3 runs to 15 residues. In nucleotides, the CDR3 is TGTGCCAGCAGCGTATTAGGAGGTACCGGAAACACCATATATTTT. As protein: CASSVLGGTGNTIYF.

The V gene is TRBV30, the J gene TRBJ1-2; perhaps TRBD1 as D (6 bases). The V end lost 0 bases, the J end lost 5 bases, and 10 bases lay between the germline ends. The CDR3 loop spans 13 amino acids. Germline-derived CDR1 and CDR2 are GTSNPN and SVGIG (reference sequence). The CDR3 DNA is TGTGCCTGGAGTGTAAGGACAGCATATGGCTACACCTTC. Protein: CAWSVRTAYGYTF. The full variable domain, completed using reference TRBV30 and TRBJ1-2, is SQTIHQWPATLVQPVGSPLSLECTVEGTSNPNLYWYRQAAGRGLQLLFYSVGIGQISSEVPQNLSASRPQDRQFILSSKKLLLSDSGFYLCAWSVRTAYGYTFGSGTRLTVV.

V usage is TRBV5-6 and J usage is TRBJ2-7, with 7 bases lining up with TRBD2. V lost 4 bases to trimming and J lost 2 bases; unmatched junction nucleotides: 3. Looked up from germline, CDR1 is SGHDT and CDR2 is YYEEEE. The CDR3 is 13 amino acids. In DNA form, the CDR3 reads TGTGCCAGCAGCCCCGGGGGGACCTACGAGCAGTACTTC. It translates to CASSPGGTYEQYF. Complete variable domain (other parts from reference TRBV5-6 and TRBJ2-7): DAGVTQSPTHLIKTRGQQVTLRCSPKSGHDTVSWYQQALGQGPQFIFQYYEEEERQRGNFPDRFSGHQFPNYSSELNVNALLLGDSALYLCASSPGGTYEQYFGPGTRLTVT.

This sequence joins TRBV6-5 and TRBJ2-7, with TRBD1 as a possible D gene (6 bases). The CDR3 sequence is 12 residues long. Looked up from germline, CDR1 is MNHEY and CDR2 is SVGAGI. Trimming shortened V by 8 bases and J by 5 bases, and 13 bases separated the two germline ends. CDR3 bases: TGTGCCAGCGTTTCCGGGACAAACGAGCAGTACTTC. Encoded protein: CASVSGTNEQYF.

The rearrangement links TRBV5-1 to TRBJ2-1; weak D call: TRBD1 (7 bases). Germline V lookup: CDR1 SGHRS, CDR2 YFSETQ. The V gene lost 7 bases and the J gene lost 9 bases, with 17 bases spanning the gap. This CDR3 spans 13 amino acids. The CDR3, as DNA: TGCGCCAGCGTTGGACAGGAGGGGAGTGAGCAGTTCTTC. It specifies CASVGQEGSEQFF.

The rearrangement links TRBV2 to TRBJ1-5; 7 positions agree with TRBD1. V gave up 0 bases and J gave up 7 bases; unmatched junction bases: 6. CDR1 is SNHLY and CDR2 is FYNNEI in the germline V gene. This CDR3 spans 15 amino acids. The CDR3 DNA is TGTGCCAGCAGTGAAGCGGCACAGGGGACGCAGCCCCAGCATTTT. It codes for CASSEAAQGTQPQHF.

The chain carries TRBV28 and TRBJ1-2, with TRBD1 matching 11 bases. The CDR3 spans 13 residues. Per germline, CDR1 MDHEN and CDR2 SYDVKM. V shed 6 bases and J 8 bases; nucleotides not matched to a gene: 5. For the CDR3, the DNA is TGTGCCAGCAGACCGGACAGGGGGCAAGGCTACACCTTC. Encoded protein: CASRPDRGQGYTF.

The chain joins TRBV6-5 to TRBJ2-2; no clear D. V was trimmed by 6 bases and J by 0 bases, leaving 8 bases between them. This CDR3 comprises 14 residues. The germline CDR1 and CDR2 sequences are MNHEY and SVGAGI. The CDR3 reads CASRLGSNTGELFF. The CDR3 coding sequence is TGTGCCAGCAGGCTAGGTTCGAACACCGGGGAGCTGTTTTTT.

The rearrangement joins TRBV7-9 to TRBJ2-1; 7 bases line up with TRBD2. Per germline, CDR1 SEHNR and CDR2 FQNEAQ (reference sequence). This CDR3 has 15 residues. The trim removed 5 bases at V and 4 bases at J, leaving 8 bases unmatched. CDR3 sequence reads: CASSPSGIPYNEQFF. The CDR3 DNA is TGTGCCAGCAGCCCGAGCGGGATCCCTTACAATGAGCAGTTCTTC.

CDR3 sequence: CASSSGHTPGTEAFF. Written as DNA, the CDR3 is TGCGCCAGCAGCTCCGGACACACTCCGGGCACTGAAGCTTTCTTT. V is TRBV5-1 and J is TRBJ1-1, with a possible D match to TRBD1 (5 bases). The CDR3 has 15 residues. CDR1 SGHRS and CDR2 YFSETQ come from the germline V gene. The germline V and J ends were trimmed by 3 bases and 4 bases, with 16 bases remaining between them.

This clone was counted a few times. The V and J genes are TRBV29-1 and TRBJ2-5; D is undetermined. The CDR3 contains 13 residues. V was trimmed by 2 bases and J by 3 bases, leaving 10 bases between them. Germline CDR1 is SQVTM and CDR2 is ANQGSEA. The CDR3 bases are TGCAGCGTTGAAACAGATATAGAAGAGACCCAGTACTTC. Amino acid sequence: CSVETDIEETQYF.

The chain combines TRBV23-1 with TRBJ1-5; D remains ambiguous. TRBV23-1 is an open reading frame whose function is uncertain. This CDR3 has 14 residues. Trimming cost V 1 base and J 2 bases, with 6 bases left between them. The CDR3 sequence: CASSQFYGNQPQHF. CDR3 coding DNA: TGCGCCAGCAGTCAATTTTATGGCAATCAGCCCCAGCATTTT.

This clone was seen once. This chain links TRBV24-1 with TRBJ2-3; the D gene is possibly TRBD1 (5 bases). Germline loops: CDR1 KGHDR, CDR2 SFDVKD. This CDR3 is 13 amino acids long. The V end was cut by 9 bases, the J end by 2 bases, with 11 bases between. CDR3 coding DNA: TGTGCCACCGGAGACAGTTACACAGATACGCAGTATTTT. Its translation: CATGDSYTDTQYF.

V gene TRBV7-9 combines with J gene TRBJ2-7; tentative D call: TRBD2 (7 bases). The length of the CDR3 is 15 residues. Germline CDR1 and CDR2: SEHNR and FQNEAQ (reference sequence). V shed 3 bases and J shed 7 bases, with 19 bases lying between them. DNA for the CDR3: TGTGCCAGCAGCTTGGGACTACAGGCGCAGGGGGAGCAGTACTTC. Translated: CASSLGLQAQGEQYF.

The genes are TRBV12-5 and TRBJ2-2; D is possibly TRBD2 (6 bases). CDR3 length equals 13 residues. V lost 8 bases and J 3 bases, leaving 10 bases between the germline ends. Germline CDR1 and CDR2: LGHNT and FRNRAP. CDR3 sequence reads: CASRREDTGELFF. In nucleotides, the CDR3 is TGTGCTAGTCGGAGGGAGGACACCGGGGAGCTGTTTTTT.

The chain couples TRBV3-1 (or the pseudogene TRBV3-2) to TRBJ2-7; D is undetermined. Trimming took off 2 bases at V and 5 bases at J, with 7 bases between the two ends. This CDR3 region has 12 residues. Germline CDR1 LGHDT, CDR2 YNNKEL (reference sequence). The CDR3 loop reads CASSQNRDEQYF. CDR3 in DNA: TGTGCCAGCAGCCAAAATCGGGACGAGCAGTACTTC.